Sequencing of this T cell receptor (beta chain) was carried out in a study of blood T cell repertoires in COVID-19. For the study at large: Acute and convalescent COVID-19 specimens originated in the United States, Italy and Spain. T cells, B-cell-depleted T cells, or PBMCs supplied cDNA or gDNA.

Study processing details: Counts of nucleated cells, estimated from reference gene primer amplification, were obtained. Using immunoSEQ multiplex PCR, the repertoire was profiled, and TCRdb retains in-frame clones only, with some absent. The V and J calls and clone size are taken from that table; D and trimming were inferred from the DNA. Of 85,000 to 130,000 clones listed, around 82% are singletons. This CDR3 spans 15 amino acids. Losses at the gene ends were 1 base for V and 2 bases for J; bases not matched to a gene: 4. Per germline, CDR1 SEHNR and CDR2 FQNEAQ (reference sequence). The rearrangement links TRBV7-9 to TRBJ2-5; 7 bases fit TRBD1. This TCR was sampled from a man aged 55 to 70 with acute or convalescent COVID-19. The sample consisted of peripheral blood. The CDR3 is CASSLGGRGQETQYF. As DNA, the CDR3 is TGTGCCAGCAGCTTAGGGGGCAGGGGGCAAGAGACCCAGTACTTC.